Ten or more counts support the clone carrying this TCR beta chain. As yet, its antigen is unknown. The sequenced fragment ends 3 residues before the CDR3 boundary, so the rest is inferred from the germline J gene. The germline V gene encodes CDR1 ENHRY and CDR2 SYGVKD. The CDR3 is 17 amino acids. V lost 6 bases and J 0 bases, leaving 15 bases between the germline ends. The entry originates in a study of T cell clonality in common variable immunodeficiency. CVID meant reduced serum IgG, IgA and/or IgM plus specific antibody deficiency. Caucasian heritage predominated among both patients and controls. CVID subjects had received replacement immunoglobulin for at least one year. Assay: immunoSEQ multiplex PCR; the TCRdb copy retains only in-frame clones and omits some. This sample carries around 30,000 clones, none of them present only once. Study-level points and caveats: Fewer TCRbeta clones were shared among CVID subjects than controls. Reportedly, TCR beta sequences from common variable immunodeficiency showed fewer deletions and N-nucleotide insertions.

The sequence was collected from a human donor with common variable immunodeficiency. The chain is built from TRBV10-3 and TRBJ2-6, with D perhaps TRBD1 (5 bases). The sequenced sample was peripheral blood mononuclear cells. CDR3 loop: CAIRGAGFTSGANVLTF. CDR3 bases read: TGTGCCATCAGAGGAGCAGGGTTTACCTCTGGGGCCAACGTC.